This T cell receptor (beta chain) comes out of a study of memory CD4+ T cells and cytomegalovirus serostatus. This table comes from immunoSEQ multiplex PCR, and its TCRdb copy is limited to in-frame clones, with some not included. Of around 53,000 clones listed, around four fifths are singletons. The sort gate was single viable CD3+CD4+CD8-CD45RO+ cells for memory CD4+ T cells. The receptor was isolated from an adult in good health and CMV-seropositive. Sequenced input: memory CD4+ T cells from blood.

CDR3 sequence (DNA): TGTGCCAGCACCCGGGAGGGGGGAAATCAGCCCCAGCATTTT. This codes for CASTREGGNQPQHF. The rearrangement links TRBV2 to TRBJ1-5; D is perhaps TRBD1 (6 bases). CDR3 length: 14 amino acids. Per the germline V gene, CDR1 is SNHLY and CDR2 is FYNNEI. Trimming shortened V by 7 bases and J by 4 bases, and 14 bases separated the two germline ends.